This TCR beta chain derives from a study of T cells in Graves' hyperthyroidism and ophthalmopathy. Study-level findings and limits: Most expanded thyroid clonotypes above 0.001 recurred in blood. Model-based prediction identified ophthalmopathy a median 6.5 months prior to its onset.

Germline CDR1 is SGHRS and CDR2 is YFSETQ. The CDR3 has 14 residues. The V end lost 4 bases, the J end lost 6 bases, and 13 bases lay between the germline ends. The table lists this clonotype with many counts. Its antigen is undetermined. Amplified TCR beta CDR3 regions derived from RNA transcripts. TCR CDR3 underwent first-round RT-PCR with the HTBI primer set. TCRdb re-analysed the multiplex PCR reads in MiXCR, keeping a single row per CDR3 protein. The data show around 290,000 distinct CDR3 sequences, roughly 13% seen once. Sequenced material: blood. The chain carries TRBV5-1 and TRBJ2-2; D is unresolved. This clonotype originated in a middle-aged woman with Graves' hyperthyroidism. The CDR3 nucleotides read TGCGCCAGCAGCCCATCCGCAAATGCCGGGGAGCTGTTTTTT. Protein: CASSPSANAGELFF.